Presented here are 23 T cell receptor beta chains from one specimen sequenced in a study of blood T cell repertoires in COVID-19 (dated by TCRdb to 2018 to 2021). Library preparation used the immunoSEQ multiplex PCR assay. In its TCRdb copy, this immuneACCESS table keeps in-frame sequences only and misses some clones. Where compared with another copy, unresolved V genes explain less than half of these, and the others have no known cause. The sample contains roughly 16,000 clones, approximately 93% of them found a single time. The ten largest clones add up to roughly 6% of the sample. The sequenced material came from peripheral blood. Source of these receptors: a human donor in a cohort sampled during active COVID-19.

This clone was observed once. For the CDR3, the DNA is TGTGCCAGTAGTATAGACAAAGAGACCCAGTACTTC. Translation gives CASSIDKETQYF. The rearrangement uses TRBV19 and TRBJ2-5; no clear D. CDR1 is LNHDA and CDR2 is SQIVND in the germline V gene (reference sequence). The CDR3 consists of 12 residues. Trimming removed 0 bases from V and 3 bases from J, with 2 bases in between.

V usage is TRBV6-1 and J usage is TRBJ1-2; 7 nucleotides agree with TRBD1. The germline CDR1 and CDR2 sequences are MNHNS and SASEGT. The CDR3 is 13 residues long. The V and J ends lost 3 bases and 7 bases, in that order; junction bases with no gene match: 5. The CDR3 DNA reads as TGTGCCAGCAGTGACGGGACAGCAGCTGGCTACACCTTC. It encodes CASSDGTAAGYTF.

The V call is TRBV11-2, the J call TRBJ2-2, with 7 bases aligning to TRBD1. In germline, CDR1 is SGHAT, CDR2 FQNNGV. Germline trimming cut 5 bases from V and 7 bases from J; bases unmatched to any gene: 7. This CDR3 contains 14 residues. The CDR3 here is CASSPTYRGGELFF. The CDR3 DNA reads TGTGCCAGCAGCCCAACCTACAGGGGCGGGGAGCTGTTTTTT.

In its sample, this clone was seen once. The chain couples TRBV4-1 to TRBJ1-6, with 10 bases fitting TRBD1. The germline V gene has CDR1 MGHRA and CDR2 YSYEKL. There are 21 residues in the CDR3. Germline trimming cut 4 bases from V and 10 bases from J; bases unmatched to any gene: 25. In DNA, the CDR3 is TGCGCCAGCAGCCCTGCCGCTAGAGTCGGGACAGGGGTTTTAAGATCGTCACCCCTCCACTTT. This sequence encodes CASSPAARVGTGVLRSSPLHF.

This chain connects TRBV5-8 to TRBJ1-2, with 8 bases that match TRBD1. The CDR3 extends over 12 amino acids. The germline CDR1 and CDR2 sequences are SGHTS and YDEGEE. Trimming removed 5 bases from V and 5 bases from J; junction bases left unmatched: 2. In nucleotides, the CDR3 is TGTGCCAGCAGGACAGGGGAATATGGCTACACCTTC. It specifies CASRTGEYGYTF.

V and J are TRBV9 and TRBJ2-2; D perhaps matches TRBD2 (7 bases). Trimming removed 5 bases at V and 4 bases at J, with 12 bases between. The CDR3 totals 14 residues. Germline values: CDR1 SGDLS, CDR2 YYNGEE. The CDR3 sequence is CASSMGGGTGELFF. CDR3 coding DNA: TGTGCCAGCAGTATGGGAGGGGGCACCGGGGAGCTGTTTTTT.

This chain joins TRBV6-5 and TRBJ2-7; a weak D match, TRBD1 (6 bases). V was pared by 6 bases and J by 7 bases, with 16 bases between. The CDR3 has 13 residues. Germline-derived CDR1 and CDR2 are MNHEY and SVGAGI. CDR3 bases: TGTGCCAGCAGACCCCTTGGGGGCCCTGAGCAGTACTTC. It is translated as CASRPLGGPEQYF.

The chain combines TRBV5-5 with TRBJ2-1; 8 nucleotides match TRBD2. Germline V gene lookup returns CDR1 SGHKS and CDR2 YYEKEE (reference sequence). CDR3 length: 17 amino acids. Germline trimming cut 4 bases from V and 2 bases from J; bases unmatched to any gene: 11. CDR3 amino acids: CASSNNLAGLPYNEQFF. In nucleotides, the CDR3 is TGTGCCAGCAGCAATAATTTAGCGGGGCTCCCCTACAATGAGCAGTTCTTC.

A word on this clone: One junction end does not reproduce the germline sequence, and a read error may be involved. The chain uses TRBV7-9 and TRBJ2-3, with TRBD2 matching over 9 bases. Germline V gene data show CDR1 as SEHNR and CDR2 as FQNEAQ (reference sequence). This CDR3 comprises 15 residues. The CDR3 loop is CASSVAGVVGNTQYF. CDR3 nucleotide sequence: TGTGCCAGCAGCGTAGCGGGAGTTGTGGGGAATACGCAGTATTTT.

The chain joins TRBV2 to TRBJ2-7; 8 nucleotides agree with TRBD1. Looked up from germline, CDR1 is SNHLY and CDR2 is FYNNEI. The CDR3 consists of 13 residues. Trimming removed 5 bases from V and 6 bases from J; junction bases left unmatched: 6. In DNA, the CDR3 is TGTGCCAGCAGTCGGCAGGGGGCCGGCGAGCAGTACTTC. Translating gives CASSRQGAGEQYF.

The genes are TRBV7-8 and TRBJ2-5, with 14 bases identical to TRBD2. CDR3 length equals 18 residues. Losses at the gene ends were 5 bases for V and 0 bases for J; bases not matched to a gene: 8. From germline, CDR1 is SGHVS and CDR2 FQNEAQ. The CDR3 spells CASSTGTSGGLYQETQYF. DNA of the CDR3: TGTGCCAGCAGCACCGGGACTAGCGGGGGCTTGTACCAAGAGACCCAGTACTTC.

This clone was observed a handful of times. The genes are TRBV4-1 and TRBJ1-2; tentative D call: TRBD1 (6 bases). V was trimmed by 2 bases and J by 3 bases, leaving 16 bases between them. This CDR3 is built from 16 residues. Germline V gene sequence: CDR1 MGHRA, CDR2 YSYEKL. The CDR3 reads CASSQPRQELYYGYTF. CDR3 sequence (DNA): TGCGCCAGCAGCCAACCGCGACAGGAATTGTACTATGGCTACACCTTC.

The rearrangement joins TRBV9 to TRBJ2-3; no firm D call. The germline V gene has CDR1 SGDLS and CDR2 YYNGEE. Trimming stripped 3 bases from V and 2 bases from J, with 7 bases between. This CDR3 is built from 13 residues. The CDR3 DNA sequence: TGTGCCAGCAGCGCCCTAACCACAGATACGCAGTATTTT. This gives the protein CASSALTTDTQYF.

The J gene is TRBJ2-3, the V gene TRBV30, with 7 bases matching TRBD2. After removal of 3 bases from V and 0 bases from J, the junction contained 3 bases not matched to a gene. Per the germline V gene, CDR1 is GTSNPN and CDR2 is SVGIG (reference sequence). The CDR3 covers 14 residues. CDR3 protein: CAWSVGRSTDTQYF. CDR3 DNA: TGTGCCTGGAGCGTCGGGAGGAGCACAGATACGCAGTATTTT.

The DNA for the CDR3 is TGTGCCAGCAGTTACTCTTCTAGCGGGAGTGCTGAGCAGTTCTTC. Its protein product is CASSYSSSGSAEQFF. The V and J genes are TRBV6-5 and TRBJ2-1; 10 nucleotides line up with TRBD2. Germline V CDR1 and CDR2: MNHEY, SVGAGI. V trimming: 0 bases; J trimming: 9 bases; junction bases outside the gene matches: 5. CDR3 size: 15 residues.

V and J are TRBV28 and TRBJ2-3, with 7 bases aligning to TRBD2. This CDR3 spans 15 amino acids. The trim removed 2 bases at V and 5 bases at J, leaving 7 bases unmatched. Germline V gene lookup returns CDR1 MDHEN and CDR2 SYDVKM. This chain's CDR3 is CASSLRGRAGDTQYF. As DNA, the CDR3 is TGTGCCAGCAGTTTACGAGGGAGGGCGGGAGATACGCAGTATTTT.

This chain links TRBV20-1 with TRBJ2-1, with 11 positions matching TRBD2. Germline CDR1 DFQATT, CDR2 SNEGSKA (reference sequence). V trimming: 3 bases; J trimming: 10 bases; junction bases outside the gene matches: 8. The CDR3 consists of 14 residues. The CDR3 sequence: CSASYSGRAGEQFF. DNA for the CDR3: TGCAGTGCTAGTTATAGCGGGAGGGCCGGGGAGCAGTTCTTC.

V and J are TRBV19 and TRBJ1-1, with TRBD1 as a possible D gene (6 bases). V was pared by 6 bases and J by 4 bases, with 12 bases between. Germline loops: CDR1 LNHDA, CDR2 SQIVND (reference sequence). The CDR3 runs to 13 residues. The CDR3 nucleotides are TGTGCCAGTAGCAGACAGGTTCGCACTGAAGCTTTCTTT. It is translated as CASSRQVRTEAFF.

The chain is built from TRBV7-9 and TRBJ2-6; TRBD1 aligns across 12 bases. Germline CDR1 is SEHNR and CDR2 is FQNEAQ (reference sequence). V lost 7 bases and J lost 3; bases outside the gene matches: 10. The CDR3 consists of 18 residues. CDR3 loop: CASTMPGQGAVGANVLTF. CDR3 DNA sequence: TGTGCCAGCACTATGCCGGGACAGGGGGCGGTTGGGGCCAACGTCCTGACTTTC.

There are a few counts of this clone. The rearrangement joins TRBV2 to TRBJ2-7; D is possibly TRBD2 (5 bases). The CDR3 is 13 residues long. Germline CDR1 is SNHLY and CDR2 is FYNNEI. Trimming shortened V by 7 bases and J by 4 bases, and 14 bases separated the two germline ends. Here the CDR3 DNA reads TGTGCCAGCACCCCCCTATGGGAGTACGAGCAGTACTTC. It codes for CASTPLWEYEQYF.

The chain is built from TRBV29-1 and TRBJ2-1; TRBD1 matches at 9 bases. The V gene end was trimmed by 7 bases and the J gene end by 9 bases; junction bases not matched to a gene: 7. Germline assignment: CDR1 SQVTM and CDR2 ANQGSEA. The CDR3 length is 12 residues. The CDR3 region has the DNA TGCAGCGGACTACAGGGGGCGACTGAGCAGTTCTTC. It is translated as CSGLQGATEQFF.

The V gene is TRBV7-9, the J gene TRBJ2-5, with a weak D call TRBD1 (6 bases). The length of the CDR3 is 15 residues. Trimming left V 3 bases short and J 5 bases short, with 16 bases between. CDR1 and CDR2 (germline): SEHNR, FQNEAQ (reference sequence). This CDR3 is CASSFYYRVRETQYF. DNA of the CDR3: TGTGCCAGCAGCTTTTATTACAGGGTTCGGGAGACCCAGTACTTC. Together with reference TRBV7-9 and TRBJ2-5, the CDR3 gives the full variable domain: DTGVSQNPRHKITKRGQNVTFRCDPISEHNRLYWYRQTLGQGPEFLTYFQNEAQLEKSRLLSDRFSAERPKGSFSTLEIQRTEQGDSAMYLCASSFYYRVRETQYFGPGTRLLVL.

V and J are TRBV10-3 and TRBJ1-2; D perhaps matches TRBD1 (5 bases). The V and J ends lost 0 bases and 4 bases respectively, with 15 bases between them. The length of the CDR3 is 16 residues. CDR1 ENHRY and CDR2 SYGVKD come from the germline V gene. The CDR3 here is CAISESSQGRIYGYTF. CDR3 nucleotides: TGTGCCATCAGTGAGTCGTCTCAGGGCCGGATCTATGGCTACACCTTC.